The rows below give T cell receptor beta chains drawn from one sample of a study of blood T cell repertoires in COVID-19. Data came from immunoSEQ multiplex PCR; TCRdb stores just in-frame clones and leaves some out. The sample has around 78,000 clones; about 89% are singletons. Sequenced material: PBMCs or T cells enriched from blood (not recorded which). These receptors came from a woman between 45 and 65 years old with acute COVID-19. Both conserved end residues are part of each CDR3. D genes are given only for firm matches. For some rows the clone size is stated as once, few or many, or as a class when expanded; others skip it.

j_call: TRBJ2-7; v_call: TRBV18; d_call: .; clone_size: .; cdr3_aa: CASSPGQTYEQYF; cdr3_nt: TGTGCCAGCTCACCGGGACAAACCTACGAGCAGTACTTC
j_call: TRBJ1-6; v_call: TRBV20-1; d_call: TRBD1; clone_size: .; cdr3_aa: CSASSTGEGSPLHF; cdr3_nt: TGCAGTGCTAGTTCGACAGGGGAAGGGTCACCCCTCCACTTT
j_call: TRBJ2-1; v_call: TRBV14; d_call: TRBD1; clone_size: few; cdr3_aa: CASSQGQAHNEQFF; cdr3_nt: TGTGCCAGCAGCCAGGGACAGGCACACAATGAGCAGTTCTTC
j_call: TRBJ1-2; v_call: TRBV29-1; d_call: TRBD1; clone_size: .; cdr3_aa: CSVLTGSGYGYTF; cdr3_nt: TGCAGCGTTTTGACAGGGTCAGGCTATGGCTACACCTTC
j_call: TRBJ1-5; v_call: TRBV5-6; d_call: .; clone_size: .; cdr3_aa: CASSHGRRGNQPQHF; cdr3_nt: TGTGCCAGCAGCCACGGACGGAGGGGCAATCAGCCCCAGCATTTT
j_call: TRBJ1-3; v_call: TRBV25-1; d_call: TRBD1; clone_size: .; cdr3_aa: CASSDLGTGLNTIYF; cdr3_nt: TGTGCCAGCAGTGACTTGGGGACAGGGCTCAACACCATATATTTT
j_call: TRBJ1-1; v_call: TRBV7-2; d_call: .; clone_size: .; cdr3_aa: CASSLAAMNTEAFF; cdr3_nt: TGTGCCAGCAGCTTAGCGGCCATGAACACTGAAGCTTTCTTT
j_call: TRBJ1-3; v_call: TRBV7-9; d_call: TRBD1; clone_size: .; cdr3_aa: CASSPRTGDSSGNTIYF; cdr3_nt: TGTGCCAGCAGCCCCCGGACAGGGGATAGCTCTGGAAACACCATATATTTT
j_call: TRBJ2-5; v_call: TRBV12-3/TRBV12-4; d_call: .; clone_size: .; cdr3_aa: CASSQSQETQYF; cdr3_nt: TGTGCCAGCTCACAGAGCCAAGAGACCCAGTACTTC
j_call: TRBJ2-1; v_call: TRBV27; d_call: .; clone_size: .; cdr3_aa: CASSITSGGPAYNEQFF; cdr3_nt: TGTGCCAGCAGTATAACTTCGGGCGGGCCAGCCTACAATGAGCAGTTCTTC
j_call: TRBJ1-6; v_call: TRBV9; d_call: TRBD1; clone_size: .; cdr3_aa: CASSDEGQGGINSPLHF; cdr3_nt: TGTGCCAGCAGCGACGAAGGACAGGGTGGGATAAATTCACCCCTCCACTTT
j_call: TRBJ1-2; v_call: TRBV5-6; d_call: .; clone_size: .; cdr3_aa: CASSLEAGGYTF; cdr3_nt: TGTGCCAGCAGCTTGGAAGCAGGGGGCTACACCTTC
j_call: TRBJ1-3; v_call: TRBV11-2; d_call: .; clone_size: .; cdr3_aa: CASSLRGASGNTIYF; cdr3_nt: TGTGCCAGCAGCTTACGGGGGGCCTCTGGAAACACCATATATTTT
j_call: TRBJ2-7; v_call: TRBV3-1/TRBV3-2; d_call: .; clone_size: .; cdr3_aa: CASSPSETYEQYF; cdr3_nt: TGTGCCAGCAGCCCCAGCGAGACCTACGAGCAGTACTTC
j_call: TRBJ2-1; v_call: TRBV9; d_call: TRBD2; clone_size: .; cdr3_aa: CASSVSGSSYNEQFF; cdr3_nt: TGTGCCAGCAGCGTGAGCGGGAGCTCCTACAATGAGCAGTTCTTC
j_call: TRBJ1-1; v_call: TRBV6-4; d_call: .; clone_size: few; cdr3_aa: CASCWQGESTEAFF; cdr3_nt: TGTGCCAGCTGCTGGCAGGGCGAAAGCACTGAAGCTTTCTTT
j_call: TRBJ2-1; v_call: TRBV15; d_call: .; clone_size: .; cdr3_aa: CATSPGRASYNEQFF; cdr3_nt: TGTGCCACCAGCCCGGGAAGGGCTTCCTACAATGAGCAGTTCTTC
j_call: TRBJ1-2; v_call: TRBV19; d_call: .; clone_size: .; cdr3_aa: CASSPPVGRLPGYTF; cdr3_nt: TGTGCCAGTAGCCCTCCTGTGGGCAGACTACCTGGCTACACCTTC
j_call: TRBJ1-1; v_call: TRBV15; d_call: TRBD1; clone_size: once; cdr3_aa: CATSRSGGGTEAFF; cdr3_nt: TGTGCCACCAGCAGATCAGGGGGCGGCACTGAAGCTTTCTTT
j_call: TRBJ1-1; v_call: TRBV5-1; d_call: TRBD1; clone_size: few; cdr3_aa: CATTAQGGNTEAFF; cdr3_nt: TGCGCCACCACTGCACAGGGGGGAAACACTGAAGCTTTCTTT
j_call: TRBJ2-1; v_call: TRBV7-6; d_call: TRBD2; clone_size: .; cdr3_aa: CASSRAGGGDEQFF; cdr3_nt: TGTGCCAGCAGCCGAGCGGGAGGGGGGGATGAGCAGTTCTTC
j_call: TRBJ2-3; v_call: TRBV5-1; d_call: TRBD2; clone_size: .; cdr3_aa: CASSLVGGSVDTQYF; cdr3_nt: TGCGCCAGCAGCTTGGTCGGCGGGAGTGTCGATACGCAGTATTTT
j_call: TRBJ1-2; v_call: TRBV30; d_call: .; clone_size: .; cdr3_aa: CAWSVRKQVQDGYTF; cdr3_nt: TGTGCCTGGAGTGTACGGAAACAGGTTCAGGATGGCTACACCTTC
j_call: TRBJ2-7; v_call: TRBV7-2; d_call: .; clone_size: once; cdr3_aa: CASSLGRAATYEQYF; cdr3_nt: TGTGCCAGCAGCTTAGGGCGGGCAGCCACCTACGAGCAGTACTTC
j_call: TRBJ2-1; v_call: TRBV27; d_call: TRBD2; clone_size: .; cdr3_aa: CASSLILAGVYEQFF; cdr3_nt: TGTGCCAGCAGTTTAATCCTAGCGGGAGTCTATGAGCAGTTCTTC
j_call: TRBJ1-1; v_call: TRBV28; d_call: .; clone_size: .; cdr3_aa: CASSLARINTEAFF; cdr3_nt: TGTGCCAGCAGCCTAGCCCGAATTAACACTGAAGCTTTCTTT
j_call: TRBJ2-1; v_call: TRBV12-3/TRBV12-4; d_call: .; clone_size: .; cdr3_aa: CASTWTNYNEQFF; cdr3_nt: TGTGCCAGCACCTGGACAAATTACAATGAGCAGTTCTTC
j_call: TRBJ2-5; v_call: TRBV19; d_call: TRBD2; clone_size: .; cdr3_aa: CASSHPRTSGGGQETQYF; cdr3_nt: TGTGCCAGTAGTCACCCTCGGACTAGCGGGGGGGGACAAGAGACCCAGTACTTC
j_call: TRBJ1-1; v_call: TRBV6-2/TRBV6-3; d_call: .; clone_size: .; cdr3_aa: CASSAQGNTEAFF; cdr3_nt: TGTGCCAGCAGTGCACAGGGGAACACTGAAGCTTTCTTT
j_call: TRBJ2-7; v_call: TRBV12-3/TRBV12-4; d_call: TRBD2; clone_size: .; cdr3_aa: CASSPTSGMQYF; cdr3_nt: TGTGCCAGCAGTCCTACTAGCGGGATGCAGTACTTC
j_call: TRBJ2-2; v_call: TRBV10-3; d_call: .; clone_size: .; cdr3_aa: CAIRIQGPLANTGELFF; cdr3_nt: TGTGCCATCAGGATACAGGGTCCCCTTGCGAACACCGGGGAGCTGTTTTTT
j_call: TRBJ1-2; v_call: TRBV29-1; d_call: TRBD1; clone_size: .; cdr3_aa: CSVEGQGYGYTF; cdr3_nt: TGCAGCGTTGAGGGACAGGGCTATGGCTACACCTTC
j_call: TRBJ2-6; v_call: TRBV5-4; d_call: .; clone_size: .; cdr3_aa: CASSSWATASGANVLTF; cdr3_nt: TGTGCCAGCAGCTCGTGGGCGACAGCCTCTGGGGCCAACGTCCTGACTTTC
j_call: TRBJ2-3; v_call: TRBV4-1; d_call: .; clone_size: .; cdr3_aa: CASSLSEGDTQYF; cdr3_nt: TGCGCCAGCAGCCTCTCGGAGGGAGATACGCAGTATTTT
j_call: TRBJ2-7; v_call: TRBV6-5; d_call: TRBD1; clone_size: .; cdr3_aa: CASSGTGTGRNEQYF; cdr3_nt: TGTGCCAGCAGCGGGACCGGGACAGGGAGAAACGAGCAGTACTTC
j_call: TRBJ2-3; v_call: TRBV9; d_call: .; clone_size: .; cdr3_aa: CASSPSTDTQYF; cdr3_nt: TGTGCCAGCAGCCCGAGTACAGATACGCAGTATTTT
j_call: TRBJ1-1; v_call: TRBV12-1; d_call: .; clone_size: once; cdr3_aa: CASREKVNTEAFF; cdr3_nt: TGTGCCAGCAGGGAGAAAGTGAACACTGAAGCTTTCTTT